The clone carrying this TCR beta chain showed up many times. Its antigen is not identified. The sample originates from a study of T cells in Graves' hyperthyroidism and ophthalmopathy. Points from the study as a whole: Onset of ophthalmopathy came a median approximately 6.9 months after the model predicted it.

The junction had 5 bases not matched to a gene; V was cut back by 5 bases and J by 4 bases. The V gene's germline CDR1 is SGHAT and CDR2 FQNNGV. CDR3 length: 14 residues. Amplified TCR beta CDR3 regions derived from RNA transcripts. Carried out on the TCR CDR3, a first-round RT-PCR used the HTBI primer set. Via MiXCR, TCRdb re-called the multiplex PCR reads, giving one row per CDR3 protein. The sample has approximately 530,000 distinct CDR3 sequences, just under 20% seen once. The chain is built from TRBV11-2 and TRBJ1-5; 7 bases align to TRBD1. The sequencing input was blood. The sequence was obtained from a man between 40 and 49 years old with Graves' ophthalmopathy. Written as DNA, the CDR3 is TGTGCCAGCAGCGCTTCAGGGGGTAATCAGCCCCAGCATTTT. It specifies CASSASGGNQPQHF.